The 14 T cell receptor beta chains in this list originate from one sample, sequenced in a study of blood T cell repertoires in COVID-19. The method was immunoSEQ multiplex PCR; TCRdb's version includes in-frame clones alone and lacks a portion of them. The data hold fewer than 350,000 clones, with around 81% observed a single time. The specimen was peripheral blood. The receptors originated from a woman aged 60-75 years with active or convalescent COVID-19.

The genes are TRBV2 and TRBJ2-7; 7 bases agree with TRBD1. V dropped 5 bases and J dropped 6; count of bases not matched to a gene: 10. The CDR3 covers 14 residues. Looked up from germline, CDR1 is SNHLY and CDR2 is FYNNEI. The CDR3 reads CASSWGQLTVEQYF. The CDR3 coding sequence is TGTGCCAGCAGTTGGGGACAGCTTACGGTCGAGCAGTACTTC.

This clone was seen only a few times. The chain links TRBV18 to TRBJ2-7, with TRBD1 matching over 10 bases. This CDR3 spans 15 amino acids. Germline trimming cut 2 bases from V and 0 bases from J; bases unmatched to any gene: 1. Per the germline V gene, CDR1 is KGHSH and CDR2 is LQKENI. The CDR3: CASSPDRGPSYEQYF. Here the CDR3 DNA reads TGTGCCAGCTCACCAGACAGGGGGCCCTCCTACGAGCAGTACTTC.

J is TRBJ1-5 and V is TRBV18, with D possibly being TRBD1 (6 bases). Trimming removed 8 bases from V and 3 bases from J, with 11 bases in between. CDR3 length: 13 residues. Germline V CDR1 and CDR2: KGHSH, LQKENI. The CDR3 here is CASVQGPNQPQHF. The CDR3 region has the DNA TGTGCCAGCGTACAGGGACCCAATCAGCCCCAGCATTTT.

J is TRBJ2-2 and V is TRBV27; the D gene is possibly TRBD1 (5 bases). V lost 2 bases, J lost 2 bases, and 9 bases lay in between. CDR1 is MNHEY, CDR2 SMNVEV, per germline (reference sequence). This CDR3 comprises 15 residues. CDR3 protein: CASSLGQGNTGELFF. The CDR3 nucleotides are TGTGCCAGCAGTTTAGGGCAGGGAAACACCGGGGAGCTGTTTTTT.

The chain joins TRBV9 to TRBJ2-5; D is possibly TRBD2 (6 bases). Trimming took 4 bases from V and 1 from J, leaving 11 bases between them. The CDR3 loop spans 14 amino acids. The germline gives CDR1 SGDLS, CDR2 YYNGEE. DNA of the CDR3: TGTGCCAGCAGCCCCACTAGCTCCCAAGAGACCCAGTACTTC. Translation gives CASSPTSSQETQYF.

This clone was found once. The V and J genes are TRBV19 and TRBJ1-4; 7 nucleotides agree with TRBD1. Germline CDR1 reads LNHDA; CDR2 reads SQIVND (reference sequence). The CDR3 totals 14 residues. J gave up 8 bases and V 10 bases, and 13 bases lay outside the gene matches. DNA for the CDR3: TGTGCCACTAAGAGGACAGGAGATTTGGAAAAACTGTTTTTT. Its protein is CATKRTGDLEKLFF.

The J gene is TRBJ1-6, the V gene TRBV6-5, with D tentatively TRBD1 (5 bases). Germline V lookup: CDR1 MNHEY, CDR2 SVGAGI. CDR3 length equals 14 residues. Trimming cost V 5 bases and J 4 bases, with 9 bases left between them. The CDR3: CASSRDRYNSPLHF. CDR3 nucleotide sequence: TGTGCCAGCAGTAGAGACAGATATAATTCACCCCTCCACTTT.

This rearrangement joins TRBV5-6 to TRBJ1-2; the D gene is possibly TRBD1 (6 bases). V was trimmed by 4 bases and J by 2 bases, leaving 15 bases between them. The CDR3 is 15 amino acids. Germline V lookup: CDR1 SGHDT, CDR2 YYEEEE. CDR3: CASSHLGTPNYGYTF. The CDR3 bases are TGTGCCAGCAGCCATTTAGGGACACCCAACTATGGCTACACCTTC.

This chain joins TRBV5-1 and TRBJ2-5; TRBD2 agrees at 9 bases. Germline CDR1 SGHRS, CDR2 YFSETQ. The length of the CDR3 is 15 residues. Unmatched junction bases numbered 3, after V lost 0 bases and J lost 3 bases. CDR3 region: CASSLVIAGEETQYF. CDR3 in DNA: TGCGCCAGCAGCTTGGTGATAGCGGGGGAAGAGACCCAGTACTTC.

This sequence joins TRBV27 and TRBJ2-7; maybe TRBD1 (8 bases). V shed 6 bases and J shed 4 bases, with 16 bases lying between them. The CDR3 has 14 residues. Germline-derived CDR1 and CDR2 are MNHEY and SMNVEV (reference sequence). CDR3 nucleotide sequence: TGTGCCAGCAGGAACAGGGGGGGTTTGTACGAGCAGTACTTC. Translation gives CASRNRGGLYEQYF.

In its sample, this clone was seen a few times. The sample has other DNA sequences that encode this CDR3 too. This chain joins TRBV6-6 and TRBJ2-6; D unresolved. Looked up from germline, CDR1 is MNHNY and CDR2 is SVGAGI (reference sequence). The V end was cut by 0 bases, the J end by 0 bases, with 3 bases between. The CDR3 runs 15 residues. CDR3 in DNA: TGTGCCAGCAGTTACTCCCGCTCTGGGGCCAACGTCCTGACTTTC. It specifies CASSYSRSGANVLTF.

The rearrangement links TRBV5-6 to TRBJ1-2; perhaps TRBD1 as D (5 bases). Trimming removed 4 bases at V and 4 bases at J, with 20 bases between. This CDR3 contains 16 residues. The germline V gene encodes CDR1 SGHDT and CDR2 YYEEEE. The CDR3 DNA follows: TGTGCCAGCAGCAGCTCCGCTCAGGGATTTGCCTATGGCTACACCTTC. Its protein product is CASSSSAQGFAYGYTF.

The CDR3 DNA reads TGTGCCAGTAGTATAGCAAGCGGGACAGGGGGCTATGGCTACACCTTC. Protein product: CASSIASGTGGYGYTF. The gene calls are TRBV19 and TRBJ1-2; 11 nucleotides match TRBD1. The CDR3 has 16 residues. V was pared by 1 base and J by 4 bases, with 5 bases of the junction left unmatched. Germline V gives CDR1 LNHDA, CDR2 SQIVND (reference sequence).

J is TRBJ1-4 and V is TRBV5-1, with TRBD1 as a possible D gene (6 bases). Trimming removed 7 bases at V and 5 bases at J, with 12 bases between. Germline CDR1 and CDR2: SGHRS and YFSETQ. CDR3 length: 13 amino acids. CDR3 DNA sequence: TGCGCCAGCCATATGGACAGCAATGAAAAACTGTTTTTT. This sequence encodes CASHMDSNEKLFF.